Following are 8 T cell receptor beta chains from one sample sequenced in a study of identical twins (dated by TCRdb to 2016 to 2018). The library relied on 5' RACE. The instrument was an Illumina HiSeq 2000. TCRdb passed the public sequencing reads through fastp at Q25 and MiXCR, retaining productive beta sequences. CDR3 protein sequences are deduplicated, and each keeps its most common genes and DNA. The sample data list 700,000 or so distinct CDR3 sequences, and over 8.5% of these were observed just once. Together, the top ten hold roughly 0.97% of the sample. These same records also appear under a second study, on yellow fever vaccine responses in identical twins.

The specimen sequenced was PBMCs. The receptors stem from a woman aged 18-29 years in good health.

This clonotype was seen at least ten times. The rearrangement uses TRBV28 and TRBJ1-4; D remains unclear. Germline V CDR1 and CDR2: MDHEN, SYDVKM. The V end was cut by 7 bases, the J end by 8 bases, with 14 bases between. This CDR3 has 13 amino acids. CDR3 sequence reads: CASTHTATEKLFF. The CDR3 DNA reads TGTGCCAGCACTCATACCGCCACGGAAAAACTGTTTTTT.

The genes are TRBV7-2 and TRBJ1-2; D is perhaps TRBD1 (6 bases). V lost 6 bases to trimming and J lost 4 bases, with 15 bases between them. Germline CDR1 SGHTA, CDR2 FQGNSA. The CDR3 totals 14 residues. The CDR3 DNA follows: TGTGCCAGCAGTTATGACACAGGGAGCTATGGCTACACCTTC. Its translation is CASSYDTGSYGYTF.

This clonotype came up a few times. This chain uses TRBV4-1 with TRBJ2-3; 8 positions agree with TRBD2. The CDR3 contains 15 residues. V trimming: 1 base; J trimming: 5 bases; junction bases outside the gene matches: 5. Per the germline V gene, CDR1 is MGHRA and CDR2 is YSYEKL. The CDR3 sequence is CASSQGPSGLDTQYF. The CDR3, as DNA: TGCGCCAGCAGCCAAGGTCCTAGCGGGTTAGATACGCAGTATTTT.

The rearrangement uses TRBV28 and TRBJ2-7, with a tentative D call TRBD2 (5 bases). The length of the CDR3 is 15 residues. Trimming removed 7 bases at V and 2 bases at J, with 18 bases between. Per the germline V gene, CDR1 is MDHEN and CDR2 is SYDVKM. The CDR3 reads CASTNPGELPYEQYF. The CDR3 DNA sequence: TGTGCCAGCACAAACCCTGGGGAGCTGCCCTACGAGCAGTACTTC.

The chain combines TRBV11-2 with TRBJ2-5; D remains unclear. Germline lookup yields CDR1 SGHAT and CDR2 FQNNGV. The CDR3 covers 14 residues. Deletions cut 1 base from V and 0 bases from J, with 6 bases between. CDR3 sequence (DNA): TGTGCCAGCAGCTTAGGGCCTTACCAAGAGACCCAGTACTTC. Protein product: CASSLGPYQETQYF.

This clonotype was counted only a few times. The chain recombines TRBV9 with TRBJ2-3, with 8 bases fitting TRBD2. Losses at the gene ends were 2 bases for V and 0 bases for J; bases not matched to a gene: 5. Germline lookup yields CDR1 SGDLS and CDR2 YYNGEE. The CDR3 loop spans 16 amino acids. In DNA form, the CDR3 reads TGTGCCAGCAGCGTGTCAGCGGGGGCTAGCACAGATACGCAGTATTTT. Amino acid sequence: CASSVSAGASTDTQYF.

This clonotype occurred many times. This rearrangement joins TRBV7-9 to TRBJ2-2, with 7 bases matching TRBD2. The germline V gene encodes CDR1 SEHNR and CDR2 FQNEAQ (reference sequence). CDR3 length equals 15 residues. Trimming at V came to 1 base and at J to 4 bases, leaving 3 bases not matched to a gene. CDR3 residues: CASSLEAGATGELFF. DNA for the CDR3: TGTGCCAGCAGCTTAGAGGCGGGAGCCACCGGGGAGCTGTTTTTT.

At least ten counts were recorded for this clonotype. The chain combines TRBV28 with TRBJ2-7, with TRBD2 matching over 11 bases. With V trimmed by 5 bases and J by 7 bases, 13 bases remained unmatched. The CDR3 contains 16 residues. Germline CDR1 and CDR2: MDHEN and SYDVKM. CDR3 residues: CASSPMTSGVGGEQYF. The CDR3 DNA reads TGTGCCAGCAGTCCTATGACTAGCGGGGTAGGGGGGGAGCAGTACTTC. Drawing the rest from reference TRBV28 and TRBJ2-7, the complete variable domain is DVKVTQSSRYLVKRTGEKVFLECVQDMDHENMFWYRQDPGLGLRLIYFSYDVKMKEKGDIPEGYSVSREKKERFSLILESASTNQTSMYLCASSPMTSGVGGEQYFGPGTRLTVT.